Following are 6 T cell receptor beta chains from one sample sequenced in a study of T cell repertoires in cytomegalovirus infection. Via MiXCR, TCRdb re-called the reads, giving one row per CDR3 protein. The sample includes around 430,000 distinct CDR3 sequences, approximately 46% of them seen just once. The antigens for these receptors are not known. The material sequenced was cultured PBMCs, taken from culture after CMV antigen stimulation. Receptors were obtained from a human donor in good health (CMV status not recorded). Some clones in this sample may be carry-over from other donors' samples.

This clonotype was seen a handful of times. This chain uses TRBV7-2 with TRBJ2-5; 11 bases match TRBD2. Trimming took 4 bases from V and 2 from J; bases not matched to a gene: 3. Germline lookup yields CDR1 SGHTA and CDR2 FQGNSA. The CDR3 has 15 amino acids. As DNA, the CDR3 is TGTGCCAGCAGCTCTAGCGGGGGGTCACAAGAGACCCAGTACTTC. This translates into CASSSSGGSQETQYF.

This chain's CDR3 is CASSPTMSFNYGYTF. Written as DNA, the CDR3 is TGTGCCAGCAGCCCAACGATGAGTTTTAACTATGGCTACACCTTC. The chain is built from TRBV14 and TRBJ1-2, with unresolved D. The CDR3 is made up of 15 amino acids. Germline V CDR1 and CDR2: SGHDN, FVKESK. With 4 bases removed from V and 1 base from J, the gap between germline ends came to 13 bases.

The CDR3 reads CSARDLGQGVEEQYF. CDR3 nucleotides: TGCAGTGCTAGAGATCTTGGGCAGGGTGTGGAGGAGCAGTACTTC. The J gene is TRBJ2-7, the V gene TRBV20-1; tentative D call: TRBD1 (5 bases). This CDR3 comprises 15 residues. The V end was cut by 0 bases, the J end by 7 bases, with 19 bases between. Germline V gives CDR1 DFQATT, CDR2 SNEGSKA (reference sequence).

The chain uses TRBV6-2 or TRBV6-3 and TRBJ2-1; no clear D gene. CDR3 length: 15 amino acids. Germline lookup yields CDR1 MNHEY and CDR2 SVGEGT. The ends were cut back, 0 bases at V and 1 base at J, with 7 bases in the middle. This CDR3 reads CASSYSRTSYNEQFF. The CDR3 DNA is TGTGCCAGCAGTTACTCTCGCACATCCTACAATGAGCAGTTCTTC.

The chain is built from TRBV7-9 and TRBJ2-7; no definite D call. The CDR3 loop spans 13 amino acids. Germline assignment: CDR1 SEHNR and CDR2 FQNEAQ (reference sequence). V dropped 5 bases and J dropped 7 bases, with 15 bases sitting between them. The CDR3 loop reads CASSGIGFGEQYF. The CDR3 DNA is TGTGCCAGCAGCGGAATCGGATTCGGGGAGCAGTACTTC.

This clonotype appeared a few times. The chain is built from TRBV6-1 and TRBJ2-4; D is perhaps TRBD2 (7 bases). Germline lookup yields CDR1 MNHNS and CDR2 SASEGT. V lost 3 bases and J lost 8, with 17 bases in between. The CDR3 runs 15 residues. Written as DNA, the CDR3 is TGTGCCAGCAGTGATACGGCCCAGGGGAGGGACATTCAGTACTTC. This translates into CASSDTAQGRDIQYF.